One and the same sample provided the 25 T cell receptor beta chains below, sequenced in a study of shared clonotypes between healthy human individuals (dated by TCRdb to the early 2020s). Library preparation used the immunoSEQ multiplex PCR assay. Drawn from immuneACCESS, this table holds only the in-frame rearrangements with V and J called that TCRdb kept. Clones are partly lost; checked studies trace under half to an unresolved V gene and leave the rest unexplained. Here the sample has under 600,000 clones; 95% to 96% occur a single time. The ten largest clonotypes hold about 0.06% of the sample. Sequenced material: naive CD4+ T cells sorted from blood. The cell subset or site label on this specimen signifies: CD45RA+ positively selected. The receptors derive from a woman aged 25 to 39 in good health.

The V gene is TRBV11-2, the J gene TRBJ2-1, with TRBD2 matching 11 bases. V lost 4 bases, J lost 9 bases, and 8 bases stayed unmatched. This CDR3 has 15 residues. Germline loops: CDR1 SGHAT, CDR2 FQNNGV. The CDR3 nucleotides are TGTGCCAGCAGCTCACTAGCGGGGGTTCTGGGTGAGCAGTTCTTC. Amino acids: CASSSLAGVLGEQFF.

V usage is TRBV18 and J usage is TRBJ1-5, with 9 bases matching TRBD1. Trimming removed 1 base from V and 6 bases from J; junction bases left unmatched: 7. The CDR3 covers 16 residues. Germline CDR1 is KGHSH and CDR2 is LQKENI. This chain's CDR3 is CASSPQGQGIVQPQHF. The CDR3 nucleotides are TGTGCCAGCTCACCACAGGGACAGGGTATAGTTCAGCCCCAGCATTTT.

The V call is TRBV2, the J call TRBJ2-2; TRBD2 aligns across 8 bases. Germline V lookup: CDR1 SNHLY, CDR2 FYNNEI. Trimming removed 6 bases from V and 7 bases from J; junction bases left unmatched: 13. The CDR3 runs to 16 residues. CDR3 sequence: CASRTGTRGPGGELFF. Written as DNA, the CDR3 is TGTGCCAGCAGGACCGGGACTAGGGGCCCGGGCGGGGAGCTGTTTTTT.

V usage is TRBV16 and J usage is TRBJ2-3; D may be TRBD2 (6 bases). Germline V gene lookup returns CDR1 KGHSY and CDR2 FQNENV. CDR3 length: 16 amino acids. V lost 0 bases and J 4 bases, leaving 14 bases between the germline ends. The CDR3 loop is CASSQSGREVADTQYF. The CDR3 DNA reads as TGTGCCAGCAGCCAATCTGGCAGGGAGGTCGCAGATACGCAGTATTTT.

The chain uses TRBV29-1 and TRBJ1-4; TRBD1 agrees at 8 bases. The germline CDR1 and CDR2 sequences are SQVTM and ANQGSEA. Losses at the gene ends were 5 bases for V and 6 bases for J; bases not matched to a gene: 8. The CDR3 sequence is 14 residues long. CDR3 in amino acids: CSVRTGLNDEKLFF. CDR3 bases: TGCAGCGTTAGGACAGGGCTTAATGATGAAAAACTGTTTTTT.

The sample holds one count of this clone. V gene TRBV7-7 combines with J gene TRBJ2-7; 10 bases line up with TRBD1. Germline CDR1 is SSHAT and CDR2 is FNYEAQ (reference sequence). After removal of 5 bases from V and 5 bases from J, the junction contained 3 bases not matched to a gene. CDR3 size: 13 residues. This CDR3 is CASSQGQGNEQYF. DNA of the CDR3: TGTGCCAGCAGCCAGGGACAGGGGAACGAGCAGTACTTC. Complete variable domain (other parts from reference TRBV7-7 and TRBJ2-7): GAGVSQSPRYKVTKRGQDVTLRCDPISSHATLYWYQQALGQGPEFLTYFNYEAQPDKSGLPSDRFSAERPEGSISTLTIQRTEQRDSAMYRCASSQGQGNEQYFGPGTRLTVT.

The rearrangement uses TRBV5-4 and TRBJ2-1; 12 bases match TRBD2. CDR1 SGHNT and CDR2 YYREEE come from the germline V gene (reference sequence). This CDR3 is built from 16 residues. V was clipped by 3 bases and J by 4 bases; unmatched bases: 5. The CDR3 region has the DNA TGTGCCAGCAGCTCCCGGACTAGCGGGGCATACAATGAGCAGTTCTTC. Translated, it gives CASSSRTSGAYNEQFF. Looking up the rest from reference TRBV5-4 and TRBJ2-1 gives the full variable domain: ETGVTQSPTHLIKTRGQQVTLRCSSQSGHNTVSWYQQALGQGPQFIFQYYREEENGRGNFPPRFSGLQFPNYSSELNVNALELDDSALYLCASSSRTSGAYNEQFFGPGTRLTVL.

J is TRBJ2-5 and V is TRBV18; 11 positions agree with TRBD2. After removal of 3 bases from V and 5 bases from J, the junction contained 2 bases not matched to a gene. The germline CDR1 and CDR2 sequences are KGHSH and LQKENI. The CDR3 spans 14 residues. CDR3 sequence (DNA): TGTGCCAGCTCACCGCCTAGCGGGAGGGAGACCCAGTACTTC. As protein: CASSPPSGRETQYF. The whole variable domain, filled in from reference TRBV18 and TRBJ2-5, reads NAGVMQNPRHLVRRRGQEARLRCSPMKGHSHVYWYRQLPEEGLKFMVYLQKENIIDESGMPKERFSAEFPKEGPSILRIQQVVRGDSAAYFCASSPPSGRETQYFGPGTRLLVL.

This chain connects TRBV5-4 to TRBJ1-2; 10 bases fit TRBD1. The V gene's germline CDR1 is SGHNT and CDR2 YYREEE (reference sequence). With V trimmed by 4 bases and J by 3 bases, 3 bases remained unmatched. The CDR3 covers 14 residues. The CDR3 is CASSPGTGDYGYTF. The CDR3 DNA reads as TGTGCCAGCAGCCCAGGGACAGGGGACTATGGCTACACCTTC.

This rearrangement joins TRBV7-7 to TRBJ2-4; 7 bases match TRBD1. The CDR3 totals 16 residues. V shed 6 bases and J 3 bases; nucleotides not matched to a gene: 11. Germline values: CDR1 SSHAT, CDR2 FNYEAQ (reference sequence). In nucleotides, the CDR3 is TGTGCCAGCAGTTCCACAGGGGAAAAGAGCAAAAACATTCAGTACTTC. This translates into CASSSTGEKSKNIQYF.

This sequence joins TRBV29-1 and TRBJ2-3, with a tentative D call TRBD1 (6 bases). The CDR3 consists of 14 residues. Trimming cost V 8 bases and J 3 bases, with 18 bases left between them. CDR1 is SQVTM, CDR2 ANQGSEA, per germline. The CDR3 reads CSLTGTRLTDTQYF. The CDR3 DNA follows: TGCAGCTTAACCGGGACACGGTTGACAGATACGCAGTATTTT.

This chain uses TRBV6-4 with TRBJ1-1; unclear D gene. The ends were cut back, 6 bases at V and 0 bases at J, with 8 bases in the middle. CDR1 and CDR2 from the germline V gene are MRHNA and SNTAGT. The CDR3 is 13 amino acids. The CDR3 reads CASSRLMNTEAFF. CDR3 coding DNA: TGTGCCAGCAGCCGGCTTATGAACACTGAAGCTTTCTTT.

J is TRBJ2-5 and V is TRBV11-3; maybe TRBD2 (5 bases). The CDR3 is 16 amino acids. The V end was cut by 0 bases, the J end by 5 bases, with 16 bases between. Germline V gives CDR1 SGHNT, CDR2 YENEEA. The CDR3 is CASSLDSYGSLETQYF. DNA of the CDR3: TGTGCCAGCAGCTTAGATTCGTATGGGAGTTTGGAGACCCAGTACTTC.

The genes are TRBV28 and TRBJ1-1; 9 nucleotides match TRBD1. The V segment lost 5 bases and the J segment 4 bases; nucleotides outside the gene matches: 11. CDR1 and CDR2 from the germline V gene are MDHEN and SYDVKM. The CDR3 is 16 amino acids. The CDR3 sequence is CASSHYRGRKGTEAFF. CDR3 sequence (DNA): TGTGCCAGCAGTCATTACAGGGGGCGGAAGGGCACTGAAGCTTTCTTT.

This rearrangement joins TRBV7-9 to TRBJ2-7; tentative D call: TRBD2 (6 bases). V lost 5 bases, J lost 5 bases, and 16 bases lay in between. CDR1 SEHNR and CDR2 FQNEAQ come from the germline V gene (reference sequence). This CDR3 is 14 amino acids long. The CDR3 DNA sequence: TGTGCCAGCAGCCTAACGGGACTCGAAAACGAGCAGTACTTC. This sequence encodes CASSLTGLENEQYF.

The rearrangement joins TRBV6-1 to TRBJ2-7; no clear D. V lost 3 bases to trimming and J lost 3 bases, with 3 bases between them. The CDR3 sequence is 11 residues long. Germline CDR1 reads MNHNS; CDR2 reads SASEGT. The DNA of the CDR3 is TGTGCCAGCAGTGACCTCTACGAGCAGTACTTC. It specifies CASSDLYEQYF.

The chain has TRBV28 and TRBJ1-5; D may be TRBD1 (5 bases). Trimming left V 5 bases short and J 5 bases short, with 19 bases between. Germline assignment: CDR1 MDHEN and CDR2 SYDVKM. CDR3 length: 16 residues. The CDR3: CASSPHATASYQPQHF. Here the CDR3 DNA reads TGTGCCAGCAGTCCCCACGCGACAGCTAGTTATCAGCCCCAGCATTTT.

This sequence joins TRBV19 and TRBJ1-4; 9 nucleotides align to TRBD1. J gave up 5 bases and V 5 bases, and 9 bases lay outside the gene matches. Looked up from germline, CDR1 is LNHDA and CDR2 is SQIVND (reference sequence). The CDR3 is 16 residues long. CDR3 bases: TGTGCCAGTAGTCCGCAGGCGGGACAGGGAAATGAAAAACTGTTTTTT. Translated, it gives CASSPQAGQGNEKLFF.

The V and J genes are TRBV7-9 and TRBJ2-3; D could derive from TRBD1 or TRBD2 (6 bases each). Trimming stripped 3 bases from V and 0 bases from J, with 13 bases between. The V gene's germline CDR1 is SEHNR and CDR2 FQNEAQ (reference sequence). There are 16 residues in the CDR3. The chain's CDR3 is CASSFLGGPSTDTQYF. The CDR3 DNA reads as TGTGCCAGCAGCTTCCTCGGGGGCCCTAGCACAGATACGCAGTATTTT.

This clone has only one observation. The V gene is TRBV18, the J gene TRBJ2-1, with 8 bases lining up with TRBD1. V lost 8 bases, J lost 0 bases, and 0 bases stayed unmatched. This CDR3 region has 13 residues. In germline, CDR1 is KGHSH, CDR2 LQKENI. CDR3 sequence (DNA): TGTGCCAGCGACAGGGGCTCCTACAATGAGCAGTTCTTC. Its protein product is CASDRGSYNEQFF.

As to this clone: This sample includes further DNA sequences coding for the same CDR3. The rearrangement uses TRBV2 and TRBJ1-5; D is unresolved. The CDR3 consists of 13 residues. Germline-derived CDR1 and CDR2 are SNHLY and FYNNEI. The V end was cut by 4 bases, the J end by 3 bases, with 7 bases between. The DNA for the CDR3 is TGTGCCAGCAGTGTTGAGAACAATCAGCCCCAGCATTTT. This codes for CASSVENNQPQHF.

The count of this clone is one. V gene TRBV19 combines with J gene TRBJ2-5, with a possible D match to TRBD1 (6 bases). The CDR3 runs to 16 residues. From germline, CDR1 is LNHDA and CDR2 SQIVND (reference sequence). The V end lost 5 bases, the J end lost 0 bases, and 16 bases lay between the germline ends. The DNA of the CDR3 is TGTGCCAGTAGTCCGCCTAGGGGGTATCACCAAGAGACCCAGTACTTC. It codes for CASSPPRGYHQETQYF.

The chain joins TRBV25-1 to TRBJ1-1; the D gene is possibly TRBD1 (6 bases). Germline V lookup: CDR1 MGHDK, CDR2 SYGVNS. Trimming left V 5 bases short and J 5 bases short, with 21 bases between. The CDR3 is 16 residues long. CDR3 sequence (DNA): TGTGCCAGCAGTCCGCCCACCAGGCCTAGGGGGACTGAAGCTTTCTTT. As protein: CASSPPTRPRGTEAFF. The whole variable domain, remainder taken from reference TRBV25-1 and TRBJ1-1, is EADIYQTPRYLVIGTGKKITLECSQTMGHDKMYWYQQDPGMELHLIHYSYGVNSTEKGDLSSESTVSRIRTEHFPLTLESARPSHTSQYLCASSPPTRPRGTEAFFGQGTRLTVV.

The rearrangement uses TRBV19 and TRBJ2-2, with a tentative D call TRBD1 (5 bases). The CDR3 length is 16 residues. V was trimmed by 0 bases and J by 6 bases, leaving 14 bases between them. Germline loops: CDR1 LNHDA, CDR2 SQIVND (reference sequence). CDR3 sequence: CASSIEAGYFAGELFF. CDR3 in DNA: TGTGCCAGTAGTATAGAGGCAGGGTATTTCGCCGGGGAGCTGTTTTTT.

The chain uses TRBV5-1 and TRBJ2-2; D gene unclear. CDR1 and CDR2 (germline): SGHRS, YFSETQ. The CDR3 extends over 15 amino acids. Trimming shortened V by 0 bases and J by 0 bases, and 6 bases separated the two germline ends. In DNA, the CDR3 is TGCGCCAGCAGCTTGGGGGCTTCGAACACCGGGGAGCTGTTTTTT. Its protein product is CASSLGASNTGELFF.